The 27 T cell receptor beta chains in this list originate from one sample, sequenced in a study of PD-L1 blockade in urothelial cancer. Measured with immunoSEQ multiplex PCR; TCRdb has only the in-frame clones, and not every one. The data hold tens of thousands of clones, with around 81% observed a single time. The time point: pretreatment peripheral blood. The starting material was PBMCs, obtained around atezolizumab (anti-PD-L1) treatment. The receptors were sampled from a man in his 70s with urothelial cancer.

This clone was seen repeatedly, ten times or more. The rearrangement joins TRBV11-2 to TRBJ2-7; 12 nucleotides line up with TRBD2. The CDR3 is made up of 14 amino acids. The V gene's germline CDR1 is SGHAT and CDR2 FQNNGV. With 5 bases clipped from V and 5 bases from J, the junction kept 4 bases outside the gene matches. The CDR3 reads CASSPGLAGNEQYF. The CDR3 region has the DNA TGTGCCAGCAGCCCAGGACTAGCGGGAAACGAGCAGTACTTC.

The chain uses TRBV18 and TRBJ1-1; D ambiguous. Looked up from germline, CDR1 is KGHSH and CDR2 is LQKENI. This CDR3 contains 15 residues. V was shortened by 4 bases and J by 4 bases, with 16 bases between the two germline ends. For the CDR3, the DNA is TGTGCCAGCTCACAACGACCGATACAGAGCACTGAAGCTTTCTTT. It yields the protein CASSQRPIQSTEAFF. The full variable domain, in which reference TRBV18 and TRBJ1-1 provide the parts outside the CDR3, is NAGVMQNPRHLVRRRGQEARLRCSPMKGHSHVYWYRQLPEEGLKFMVYLQKENIIDESGMPKERFSAEFPKEGPSILRIQQVVRGDSAAYFCASSQRPIQSTEAFFGQGTRLTVV.

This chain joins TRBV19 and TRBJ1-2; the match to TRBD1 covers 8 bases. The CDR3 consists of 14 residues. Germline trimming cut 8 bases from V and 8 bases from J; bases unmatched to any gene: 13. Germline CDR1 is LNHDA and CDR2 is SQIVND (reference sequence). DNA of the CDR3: TGTGCCAGTCTAATGGGCAGGGGGCTGAGGGGCTACACCTTC. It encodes CASLMGRGLRGYTF.

The CDR3 DNA sequence: TGTGCCAGCAGCTTAGGTCTAGGATCGGGCTACGAGCAGTACTTC. Translated: CASSLGLGSGYEQYF. The chain couples TRBV11-2 to TRBJ2-7, with D unresolved. The CDR3 spans 15 residues. From germline, CDR1 is SGHAT and CDR2 FQNNGV. With 1 base removed from V and 3 bases from J, the gap between germline ends came to 13 bases.

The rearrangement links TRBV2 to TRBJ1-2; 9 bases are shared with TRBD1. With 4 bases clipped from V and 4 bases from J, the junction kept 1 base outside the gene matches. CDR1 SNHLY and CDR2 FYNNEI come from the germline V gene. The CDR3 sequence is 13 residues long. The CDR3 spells CASSAGQGYGYTF. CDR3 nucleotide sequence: TGTGCCAGCAGTGCGGGACAGGGCTATGGCTACACCTTC.

The CDR3 sequence is CASSLTQGSNEQYF. In DNA form, the CDR3 reads TGTGCCAGCAGCTTAACTCAGGGAAGCAACGAGCAGTACTTC. The rearrangement links TRBV7-9 to TRBJ2-7, with D possibly matching TRBD1 (5 bases). CDR3 length: 14 residues. Trimming pared 2 bases from V and 5 bases from J, leaving 13 bases between. The germline gives CDR1 SEHNR, CDR2 FQNEAQ (reference sequence).

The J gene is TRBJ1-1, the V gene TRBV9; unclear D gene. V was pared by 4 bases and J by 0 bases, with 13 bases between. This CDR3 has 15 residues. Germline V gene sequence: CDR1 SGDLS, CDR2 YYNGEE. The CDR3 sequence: CASSPLGSVNTEAFF. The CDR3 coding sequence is TGTGCCAGCAGCCCTTTAGGGAGCGTGAACACTGAAGCTTTCTTT.

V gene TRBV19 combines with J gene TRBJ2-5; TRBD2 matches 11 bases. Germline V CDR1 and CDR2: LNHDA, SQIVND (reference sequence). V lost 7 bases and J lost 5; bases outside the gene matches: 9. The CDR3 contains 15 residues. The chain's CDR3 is CASTTSGTPSETQYF. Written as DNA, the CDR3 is TGTGCCAGTACGACTAGCGGGACCCCCAGTGAGACCCAGTACTTC.

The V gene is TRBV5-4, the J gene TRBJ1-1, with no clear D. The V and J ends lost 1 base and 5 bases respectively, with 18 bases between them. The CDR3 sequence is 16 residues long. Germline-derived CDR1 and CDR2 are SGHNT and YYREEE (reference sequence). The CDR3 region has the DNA TGTGCCAGCAGCTTGCCTCAACTCGGCCGGGAGACTGAAGCTTTCTTT. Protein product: CASSLPQLGRETEAFF.

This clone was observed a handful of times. The CDR3 spells CASSLGTSGNEQFF. The DNA of the CDR3 is TGTGCCAGCAGCTTAGGGACTAGCGGCAATGAGCAGTTCTTC. The rearrangement uses TRBV11-2 and TRBJ2-1; the match to TRBD2 covers 10 bases. V dropped 1 base and J dropped 6; count of bases not matched to a gene: 0. From germline, CDR1 is SGHAT and CDR2 FQNNGV. This CDR3 has 14 amino acids.

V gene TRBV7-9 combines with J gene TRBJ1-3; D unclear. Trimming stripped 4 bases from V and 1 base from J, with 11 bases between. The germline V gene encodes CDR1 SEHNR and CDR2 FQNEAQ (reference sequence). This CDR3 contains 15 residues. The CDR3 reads CASSWSQASGNTIYF. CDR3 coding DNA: TGTGCCAGCAGCTGGTCCCAGGCTTCTGGAAACACCATATATTTT.

CDR3 nucleotides: TGTGCCAGCAGCTATAAAGGACAGGGAGGCAATCAGCCCCAGCATTTT. Translating it yields CASSYKGQGGNQPQHF. The chain recombines TRBV5-4 with TRBJ1-5; TRBD1 aligns across 8 bases. The CDR3 runs 16 residues. Trimming removed 3 bases from V and 2 bases from J; junction bases left unmatched: 7. Germline values: CDR1 SGHNT, CDR2 YYREEE (reference sequence).

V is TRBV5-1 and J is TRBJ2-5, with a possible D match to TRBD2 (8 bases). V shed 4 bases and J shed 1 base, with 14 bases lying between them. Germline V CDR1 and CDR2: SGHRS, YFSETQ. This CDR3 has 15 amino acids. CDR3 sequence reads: CASSREGAVQETQYF. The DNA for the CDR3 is TGCGCCAGCAGCCGGGAGGGGGCGGTCCAAGAGACCCAGTACTTC. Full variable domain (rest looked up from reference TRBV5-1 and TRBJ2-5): KAGVTQTPRYLIKTRGQQVTLSCSPISGHRSVSWYQQTPGQGLQFLFEYFSETQRNKGNFPGRFSGRQFSNSRSEMNVSTLELGDSALYLCASSREGAVQETQYFGPGTRLLVL.

The CDR3: CASSLDGGRTGGELFF. Written as DNA, the CDR3 is TGTGCCAGCAGCTTAGACGGCGGGAGGACAGGCGGGGAGCTGTTTTTT. The rearrangement links TRBV5-4 to TRBJ2-2; D possibly corresponds to TRBD2 (8 bases). The CDR3 covers 16 residues. Germline loops: CDR1 SGHNT, CDR2 YYREEE (reference sequence). V shed 2 bases and J shed 7 bases, with 18 bases lying between them.

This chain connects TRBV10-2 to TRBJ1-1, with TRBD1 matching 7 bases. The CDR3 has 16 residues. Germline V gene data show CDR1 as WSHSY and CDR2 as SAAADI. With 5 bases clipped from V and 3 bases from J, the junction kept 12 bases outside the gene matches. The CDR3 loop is CASSRDSPVADTEAFF. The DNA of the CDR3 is TGCGCCAGCAGTCGGGACAGTCCCGTTGCGGACACTGAAGCTTTCTTT.

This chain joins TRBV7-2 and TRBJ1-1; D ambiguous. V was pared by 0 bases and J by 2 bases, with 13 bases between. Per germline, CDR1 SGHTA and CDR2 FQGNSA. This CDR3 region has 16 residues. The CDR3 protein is CASSLAGVGVNTEAFF. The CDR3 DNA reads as TGTGCCAGCAGCTTAGCGGGAGTGGGAGTAAACACTGAAGCTTTCTTT.

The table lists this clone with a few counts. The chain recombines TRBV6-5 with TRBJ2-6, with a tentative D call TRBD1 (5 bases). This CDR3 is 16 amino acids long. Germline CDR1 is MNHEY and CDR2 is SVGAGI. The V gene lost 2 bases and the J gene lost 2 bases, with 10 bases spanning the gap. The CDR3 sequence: CASSYGQGPGANVLTF. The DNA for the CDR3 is TGTGCCAGCAGTTACGGGCAGGGCCCTGGGGCCAACGTCCTGACTTTC.

The CDR3 DNA is TGTGCCAGCAGCAAATCCGGGACTAGTCGCTCCTACGAGCAGTACTTC. Protein sequence: CASSKSGTSRSYEQYF. V and J are TRBV7-2 and TRBJ2-7; 8 nucleotides line up with TRBD2. CDR3 length: 16 residues. J gave up 0 bases and V 5 bases, and 9 bases lay outside the gene matches. Germline V lookup: CDR1 SGHTA, CDR2 FQGNSA.

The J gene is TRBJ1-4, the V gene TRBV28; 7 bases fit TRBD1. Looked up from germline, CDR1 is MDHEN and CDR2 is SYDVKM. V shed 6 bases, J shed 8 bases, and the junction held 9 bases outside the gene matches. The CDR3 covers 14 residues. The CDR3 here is CASSPDRVDEKLFF. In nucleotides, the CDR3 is TGTGCCAGCAGCCCTGACAGGGTCGACGAAAAACTGTTTTTT. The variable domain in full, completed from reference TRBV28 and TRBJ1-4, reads DVKVTQSSRYLVKRTGEKVFLECVQDMDHENMFWYRQDPGLGLRLIYFSYDVKMKEKGDIPEGYSVSREKKERFSLILESASTNQTSMYLCASSPDRVDEKLFFGSGTQLSVL.

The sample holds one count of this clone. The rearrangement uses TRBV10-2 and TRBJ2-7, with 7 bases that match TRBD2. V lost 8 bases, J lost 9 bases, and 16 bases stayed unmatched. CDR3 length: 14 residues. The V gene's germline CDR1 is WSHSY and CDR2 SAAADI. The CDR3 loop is CASLPGLAELGQYF. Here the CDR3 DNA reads TGCGCCAGCCTCCCAGGGCTAGCGGAGTTAGGGCAGTACTTC.

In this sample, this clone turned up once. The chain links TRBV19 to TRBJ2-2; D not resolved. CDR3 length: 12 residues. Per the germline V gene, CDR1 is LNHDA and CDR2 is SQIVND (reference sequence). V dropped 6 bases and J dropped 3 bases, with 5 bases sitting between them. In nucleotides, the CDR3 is TGTGCCAGTAGGGGCGACACCGGGGAGCTGTTTTTT. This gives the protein CASRGDTGELFF.

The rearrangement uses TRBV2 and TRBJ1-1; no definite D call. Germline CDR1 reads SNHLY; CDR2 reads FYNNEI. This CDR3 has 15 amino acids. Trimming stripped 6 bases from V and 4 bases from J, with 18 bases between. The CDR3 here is CASSRVEHRGTEAFF. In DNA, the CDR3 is TGTGCCAGCAGCCGAGTCGAACATCGGGGCACTGAAGCTTTCTTT.

The DNA of the CDR3 is TGTGCCAGTAGGATATCGACTAGCGGGCTTACCGGGGAGCTGTTTTTT. Its protein product is CASRISTSGLTGELFF. This chain connects TRBV19 to TRBJ2-2; 10 bases line up with TRBD2. From germline, CDR1 is LNHDA and CDR2 SQIVND (reference sequence). The CDR3 runs 16 residues. V lost 6 bases to trimming and J lost 5 bases; unmatched junction nucleotides: 9.

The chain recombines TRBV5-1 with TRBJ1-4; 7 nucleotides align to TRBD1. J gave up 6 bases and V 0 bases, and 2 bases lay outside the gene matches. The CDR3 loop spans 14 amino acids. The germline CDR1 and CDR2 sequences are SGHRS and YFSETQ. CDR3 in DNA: TGCGCCAGCAGCTTGGGAGGGGGCGATGAAAAACTGTTTTTT. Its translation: CASSLGGGDEKLFF.

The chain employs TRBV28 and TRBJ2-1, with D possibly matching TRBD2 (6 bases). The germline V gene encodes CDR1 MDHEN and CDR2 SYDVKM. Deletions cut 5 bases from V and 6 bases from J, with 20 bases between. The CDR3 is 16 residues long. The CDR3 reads CASSPPGVASGNEQFF. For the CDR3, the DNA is TGTGCCAGCAGTCCTCCGGGGGTGGCTTCCGGCAATGAGCAGTTCTTC.

As DNA, the CDR3 is TGTGCCAGCAGTTCCTTAGCGGGAGTCGGGACCGGGGAGCTGTTTTTT. Translation gives CASSSLAGVGTGELFF. The genes are TRBV27 and TRBJ2-2; 9 positions agree with TRBD2. V lost 4 bases to trimming and J lost 5 bases; unmatched junction nucleotides: 8. The CDR3 is 16 residues long. Germline assignment: CDR1 MNHEY and CDR2 SMNVEV (reference sequence).

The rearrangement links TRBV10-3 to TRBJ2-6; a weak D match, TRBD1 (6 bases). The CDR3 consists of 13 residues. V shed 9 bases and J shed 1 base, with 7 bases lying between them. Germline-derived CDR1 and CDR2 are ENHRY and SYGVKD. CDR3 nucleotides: TGTGCCATAACAGGGTCTGGGGCCAACGTCCTGACTTTC. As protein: CAITGSGANVLTF.